This T cell receptor beta chain was observed in a study of vaccination and CD4 T cells after COVID-19. The study's findings and limits: It was found that, in convalescent patients, 304 of 307 vaccine-specific clones were spike mono-reactive. Convalescent patients saw a median around 86% of their reactive clones show up only after vaccination.

The CDR3 covers 15 residues. Trimming left V 4 bases short and J 0 bases short, with 9 bases between. CDR1 is KGHSH, CDR2 LQKENI, per germline. On this clonotype itself: Antigen: not known.

Treatment in this sample: roughly ten-day PBMC culture with coronavirus spike peptide pools or control peptides (ViraFEST assay). The unexposed donor provided CD4+ T cells, which were taken before the COVID-19 pandemic (2011-2018). Cultured CD4+ T-cell DNA underwent Oncomine TCR Beta short-read sequencing. TCRdb called the PCR reads again in MiXCR, with one record for every CDR3 protein. The sample carries several thousand distinct CDR3 sequences, just under 30% recorded once. Source material: CD4+ T cells from blood, cultured in vitro. The clonotype originates from a human donor in good health. The V and J genes are TRBV18 and TRBJ2-2; D might be TRBD1 or TRBD2, each matching 6 bases. CDR3 sequence: CASSRGTTNTGELFF. The CDR3 DNA follows: TGTGCCAGCTCACGCGGGACAACGAACACCGGGGAGCTGTTTTTT.